Below, 11 T cell receptor beta chains from the same sample are listed, as sequenced in a study of cytomegalovirus exposure and HLA in healthy donors. Primers for the PCR totalled 60 Vbeta and 13 Jbeta. Only in-frame clones appear in the TCRdb table, and some are missing; sequencing was by immunoSEQ multiplex PCR. This table has approximately 180,000 clones, about 80% appearing once. Material for sequencing was PBMCs. All receptors derive from a young man in good health and CMV-seropositive.

The chain uses TRBV10-2 and TRBJ2-7, with D perhaps TRBD2 (6 bases). This CDR3 has 12 residues. CDR1 is WSHSY, CDR2 SAAADI, per germline. Trimming shortened V by 8 bases and J by 2 bases, and 10 bases separated the two germline ends. CDR3 amino acids: CASGGAAYEQYF. The CDR3 coding sequence is TGCGCCAGCGGCGGGGCTGCCTACGAGCAGTACTTC.

The CDR3 sequence: CASSAGTRVGGELFF. As DNA, the CDR3 is TGTGCCAGCAGTGCCGGGACTAGGGTTGGGGGGGAGCTGTTTTTT. This sequence joins TRBV6-5 and TRBJ2-2; 8 nucleotides match TRBD2. CDR3 length equals 15 residues. Unmatched junction bases numbered 10, after V lost 5 bases and J lost 8 bases. Germline CDR1 and CDR2: MNHEY and SVGAGI.

The V gene is TRBV18, the J gene TRBJ2-5; 7 bases align to TRBD1. Germline CDR1 and CDR2: KGHSH and LQKENI. This CDR3 is 15 amino acids long. The junction had 8 bases not matched to a gene; V was cut back by 5 bases and J by 2 bases. CDR3 region: CASSSVGTAQETQYF. The CDR3 DNA follows: TGTGCCAGCTCATCCGTCGGGACAGCACAAGAGACCCAGTACTTC.

A few counts support this clone. The chain carries TRBV19 and TRBJ2-7; 7 bases line up with TRBD2. Germline V gives CDR1 LNHDA, CDR2 SQIVND (reference sequence). The CDR3 runs 18 residues. V was clipped by 3 bases and J by 2 bases; unmatched bases: 16. The CDR3 spells CASSMRDIAGGPAYEQYF. The CDR3 DNA reads as TGTGCCAGTAGTATGAGGGATATAGCGGGTGGTCCGGCCTACGAGCAGTACTTC.

The V and J genes are TRBV6-1 and TRBJ2-7; TRBD1 matches at 8 bases. V was clipped by 6 bases and J by 5 bases; unmatched bases: 6. CDR3 length: 13 residues. Germline CDR1 MNHNS, CDR2 SASEGT. The CDR3 reads CASRSQGANEQYF. The CDR3 region has the DNA TGTGCCAGCAGGAGCCAGGGGGCGAACGAGCAGTACTTC.

V usage is TRBV7-2 and J usage is TRBJ2-7; perhaps TRBD2 as D (5 bases). Germline-derived CDR1 and CDR2 are SGHTA and FQGNSA. This CDR3 has 15 residues. V was shortened by 2 bases and J by 5 bases, with 16 bases between the two germline ends. This CDR3 is CASSLPPITSHEQYF. CDR3 coding DNA: TGTGCCAGCAGCTTACCGCCCATAACTAGTCACGAGCAGTACTTC.

The chain is built from TRBV23-1 and TRBJ2-5, with 8 bases that match TRBD1. TRBV23-1 is recorded as an ORF, its role being uncertain. The CDR3 has 14 amino acids. J lost 2 bases, V lost 2 bases, and 1 base had no gene match. The CDR3 sequence: CASSQDRGQETQYF. CDR3 nucleotides: TGCGCCAGCAGTCAAGACAGGGGACAAGAGACCCAGTACTTC.

CDR3 sequence reads: CAISRTGSNTEAFF. Here the CDR3 DNA reads TGTGCCATCAGCAGGACAGGATCGAACACTGAAGCTTTCTTT. This chain connects TRBV10-3 to TRBJ1-1; 7 nucleotides line up with TRBD1. This CDR3 region has 14 residues. V gave up 6 bases and J gave up 1 base; unmatched junction bases: 5. Germline-derived CDR1 and CDR2 are ENHRY and SYGVKD.

This chain uses TRBV6-1 with TRBJ2-2, with D possibly matching TRBD1 (5 bases). The CDR3 totals 15 residues. V was clipped by 1 base and J by 4 bases, with 10 bases between them. CDR1 is MNHNS and CDR2 is SASEGT in the germline V gene. The CDR3 loop reads CASSEDRRATGELFF. The CDR3, as DNA: TGTGCCAGCAGTGAAGATCGCAGGGCCACCGGGGAGCTGTTTTTT.

This clone was observed a single time. The V call is TRBV6-5, the J call TRBJ2-4; 11 positions agree with TRBD2. With 5 bases clipped from V and 4 bases from J, the junction kept 4 bases outside the gene matches. This CDR3 is 15 amino acids long. Germline V lookup: CDR1 MNHEY, CDR2 SVGAGI. CDR3 region: CASSPIAGGKNIQYF. CDR3 DNA: TGTGCCAGCAGTCCCATAGCGGGAGGGAAAAACATTCAGTACTTC.

V usage is TRBV5-4 and J usage is TRBJ2-4, with 8 bases matching TRBD2. This CDR3 has 15 amino acids. Trimming at V came to 4 bases and at J to 1 base, leaving 4 bases not matched to a gene. Germline V gene sequence: CDR1 SGHNT, CDR2 YYREEE (reference sequence). This CDR3 is CASSPAGEAKNIQYF. The DNA for the CDR3 is TGTGCCAGCAGCCCAGCGGGAGAGGCCAAAAACATTCAGTACTTC. Drawing the rest from reference TRBV5-4 and TRBJ2-4, the complete variable domain is ETGVTQSPTHLIKTRGQQVTLRCSSQSGHNTVSWYQQALGQGPQFIFQYYREEENGRGNFPPRFSGLQFPNYSSELNVNALELDDSALYLCASSPAGEAKNIQYFGAGTRLSVL.